This T cell receptor beta chain was sequenced in a study of technical replicates of blood from a few donors. Trimming cost V 3 bases and J 5 bases; bases outside gene matches: 9. The CDR3 has 16 residues. Germline V lookup: CDR1 WSHSY, CDR2 SAAADI. TCRdb's table, derived via immunoSEQ multiplex PCR, lists solely in-frame clones and lacks some. The sample holds tens of thousands of clones, about nine tenths seen once. The source is a human donor in good health. Some clones in this sample may be carry-over from other donors' samples. Sequenced sample: T cells isolated from PBMCs. This chain joins TRBV10-2 and TRBJ2-5, with TRBD1 matching 10 bases. CDR3 sequence (DNA): TGCGCCAGCAGTGAACCCGGGACAGGGGCGACGGAGACCCAGTACTTC. Its protein is CASSEPGTGATETQYF.